These T cell receptor beta chains were read from a single sample in a study of cytomegalovirus exposure and HLA in healthy donors. Generated by immunoSEQ multiplex PCR, the TCRdb table keeps only in-frame clones and is missing some. The sample has roughly 120,000 clones, approximately 80% seen once. Sequences were obtained from PBMCs. The receptor source for this set is a man in his thirties or forties in good health and CMV-seronegative. CDR3s include the opening cysteine and the closing phenylalanine or tryptophan. Fields, in order: D gene, J gene, clone size, V gene, CDR3 DNA, CDR3 protein. A D gene is named only where the DNA matches it firmly. Size values are once, few and many counts, or a class for expanded clones, and some rows have none.

D gene: TRBD2
J gene: TRBJ2-5
clone size: -
V gene: TRBV7-2
CDR3 DNA: TGTGCCAGCAGCTCCGAAGCGGGAGGAGTAGAGGAGACCCAGTACTTC
CDR3 protein: CASSSEAGGVEETQYF

D gene: -
J gene: TRBJ2-7
clone size: -
V gene: TRBV4-1
CDR3 DNA: TGCGCCAGCAGCCAAATACTAGGGCGCGAGCAGTACTTC
CDR3 protein: CASSQILGREQYF

D gene: -
J gene: TRBJ2-3
clone size: -
V gene: TRBV5-1
CDR3 DNA: TGCGCCAGCAGCTTGGCTAGCGATACGCAGTATTTT
CDR3 protein: CASSLASDTQYF

D gene: TRBD1
J gene: TRBJ1-1
clone size: -
V gene: TRBV19
CDR3 DNA: TGTGCCAGTAGCAAAGGAGGGGGCGTCTCGAACACTGAAGCTTTCTTT
CDR3 protein: CASSKGGGVSNTEAFF

D gene: -
J gene: TRBJ1-2
clone size: -
V gene: TRBV19
CDR3 DNA: TGTGCCACGGACAGCCGGATCTATGGCTACACCTTC
CDR3 protein: CATDSRIYGYTF

D gene: -
J gene: TRBJ1-6
clone size: -
V gene: TRBV5-4
CDR3 DNA: TGTGCCAGCAGCCGACAGCAGGATAATTCACCCCTCCACTTT
CDR3 protein: CASSRQQDNSPLHF

D gene: TRBD1
J gene: TRBJ1-3
clone size: few
V gene: TRBV30
CDR3 DNA: TGTGCCTGGCGTAAACAGGGGTTTGGAAACACCATATATTTT
CDR3 protein: CAWRKQGFGNTIYF

D gene: TRBD2
J gene: TRBJ2-7
clone size: -
V gene: TRBV5-1
CDR3 DNA: TGCGCCAGCAGGGTTGCGGGAGCCACGTCCTACGAGCAGTACTTC
CDR3 protein: CASRVAGATSYEQYF

D gene: -
J gene: TRBJ1-5
clone size: few
V gene: TRBV19
CDR3 DNA: TGTGCCAGTAGTGGTTGGGCAGCTAGCAATCAGCCCCAGCATTTT
CDR3 protein: CASSGWAASNQPQHF

D gene: TRBD2
J gene: TRBJ2-1
clone size: -
V gene: TRBV6-1
CDR3 DNA: TGTGCCAGCAGGATTTGGACTAGCGGCTACAATGAGCAGTTCTTC
CDR3 protein: CASRIWTSGYNEQFF

D gene: TRBD1
J gene: TRBJ2-1
clone size: -
V gene: TRBV14
CDR3 DNA: TGTGCCAGCAGCCAAGGAGGGGGCACTGAGCAGTTCTTC
CDR3 protein: CASSQGGGTEQFF

D gene: -
J gene: TRBJ2-7
clone size: once
V gene: TRBV6-5
CDR3 DNA: TGTGCCAGCAGTTCCTGGCCAGCCTACGAGCAGTACTTC
CDR3 protein: CASSSWPAYEQYF

D gene: -
J gene: TRBJ2-1
clone size: -
V gene: TRBV11-2
CDR3 DNA: TGTGCCAGCAGCTCACAGCTAACCTTCAGGAATGAGCAGTTCTTC
CDR3 protein: CASSSQLTFRNEQFF

D gene: -
J gene: TRBJ2-7
clone size: -
V gene: TRBV28
CDR3 DNA: TGTGCCAGCAGTTTATCGGGCGGGAAGGTGGGCTCCTACGAGCAGTACTTC
CDR3 protein: CASSLSGGKVGSYEQYF

D gene: -
J gene: TRBJ1-1
clone size: -
V gene: TRBV11-3
CDR3 DNA: -
CDR3 protein: CASSSLDSPKLSF

D gene: TRBD2
J gene: TRBJ2-1
clone size: few
V gene: TRBV6-5
CDR3 DNA: TGTGCCAGCAGTTATCTAGCGGGAGTTGAGCAGTTCTTC
CDR3 protein: CASSYLAGVEQFF

D gene: -
J gene: TRBJ2-5
clone size: few
V gene: TRBV29-1
CDR3 DNA: TGCAGCGTTGAAGGGATCAGAGGGGACAACCAAGAGACCCAGTACTTC
CDR3 protein: CSVEGIRGDNQETQYF

D gene: TRBD1
J gene: TRBJ1-4
clone size: -
V gene: TRBV11-2
CDR3 DNA: TGTGCCAGCAGCTTAATGACAGGGGGTTATGAAAAACTGTTTTTT
CDR3 protein: CASSLMTGGYEKLFF

D gene: TRBD2
J gene: TRBJ2-2
clone size: once
V gene: TRBV9
CDR3 DNA: TGTGCCAGCAGCGTAGGGCTAGCGGACACGAAGCGCTCGAACACCGGGGAGCTGTTTTTT
CDR3 protein: CASSVGLADTKRSNTGELFF

D gene: TRBD1
J gene: TRBJ2-4
clone size: few
V gene: TRBV5-6
CDR3 DNA: TGTGCCAGCAGACGAGCAGGGGGCGCGACCAAAAACATTCAGTACTTC
CDR3 protein: CASRRAGGATKNIQYF

D gene: TRBD2
J gene: TRBJ2-7
clone size: -
V gene: TRBV6-5
CDR3 DNA: TGTGCCAGCAGTACGGACGAGCGGGAGGACGAGCAGTACTTC
CDR3 protein: CASSTDEREDEQYF

D gene: -
J gene: TRBJ2-7
clone size: -
V gene: TRBV7-9
CDR3 DNA: TGTTCCAGCAGCTTAATGAGTTCTAGCTCCTACGAGCAGTACTTC
CDR3 protein: CSSSLMSSSSYEQYF